The source of this T cell receptor (beta chain) is a study of blood T cell repertoires in COVID-19. This clone was seen just once. Authors' processing steps: Amplification from reference gene primers served as the basis for estimated nucleated cell counts. Some clones are missing from TCRdb's copy, which holds only in-frame ones; the method was immunoSEQ multiplex PCR. The V and J calls and clone size are taken from that table; D and trimming were inferred from the DNA. The sample has roughly 340,000 clones; about 90% are singletons. Per germline, CDR1 SGHTA and CDR2 FQGNSA. V was pared by 0 bases and J by 9 bases, with 12 bases between. The CDR3 covers 14 residues.

Sample: peripheral blood. This chain connects TRBV7-2 to TRBJ1-5; D unclear. The TCR comes from a woman aged 45-65 years with COVID-19, enrolled during active disease. Here the CDR3 DNA reads TGTGCCAGCAGCTTAGCCACGTCGGGTGGGCCCCAGCATTTT. Its protein product is CASSLATSGGPQHF.